These 24 T cell receptor beta chains originate from one sample sequenced in a study of T-cell reconstitution after alpha-beta-depleted transplantation in children. A library of TCRbeta sequences, prepared with unique molecular identifiers, was generated. TCRdb analysed the PCR reads with MiXCR anew, one entry per CDR3 protein. This sample has about 190,000 distinct CDR3 sequences, with roughly 6.8% found just once. The input for sequencing was PBMCs from the stem cell graft donor, taken from the stem cell graft. Receptors were obtained from a human donor who donated a stem cell graft to a child with Wiskott-Aldrich syndrome.

Worth noting for this clonotype: Since a much larger clone is just one base distant, this may be a read error. The DNA of the CDR3 is TGTGCCAACAGTGATGCGGGACAGGCCCACAATGAGCAGTTCTTC. It codes for CANSDAGQAHNEQFF. The chain combines TRBV24-1 with TRBJ2-1, with 8 nucleotides matching TRBD1. The CDR3 has 15 residues. CDR1 and CDR2 (germline): KGHDR, SFDVKD.

This clonotype was counted many times. The rearrangement links TRBV24-1 to TRBJ2-1, with 8 bases fitting TRBD1. The CDR3 is made up of 18 amino acids. Trimming cost V 6 bases and J 0 bases; bases outside gene matches: 12. Germline V gives CDR1 KGHDR, CDR2 SFDVKD. The CDR3 DNA reads TGTGCCACCAGTCCCGGGCAGGGGGCCCCTATCTCCTACAATGAGCAGTTCTTC. This gives the protein CATSPGQGAPISYNEQFF.

This clonotype was seen many times. The rearrangement uses TRBV24-1 and TRBJ2-3; TRBD1 matches 8 bases. CDR1 and CDR2 from the germline V gene are KGHDR and SFDVKD. The CDR3 runs 16 residues. With V trimmed by 3 bases and J by 2 bases, 6 bases remained unmatched. This CDR3 reads CATSDPRTGSTDTQYF. CDR3 coding DNA: TGTGCCACCAGTGATCCCAGGACAGGGTCCACAGATACGCAGTATTTT.

This clonotype was detected ten times or more. The genes are TRBV29-1 and TRBJ2-2; no reliable D call. CDR1 is SQVTM, CDR2 ANQGSEA, per germline. Trimming stripped 6 bases from V and 0 bases from J, with 8 bases between. CDR3 length: 13 residues. The CDR3 is CSVSIANTGELFF. CDR3 DNA: TGCAGCGTCTCGATAGCGAACACCGGGGAGCTGTTTTTT.

The chain has TRBV3-1 and TRBJ2-5; the match to TRBD1 covers 8 bases. The CDR3 contains 13 residues. Per the germline V gene, CDR1 is LGHDT and CDR2 is YNNKEL (reference sequence). The V segment lost 7 bases and the J segment 2 bases; nucleotides outside the gene matches: 3. Here the CDR3 reads CASTYRGQETQYF. Written as DNA, the CDR3 is TGTGCCAGCACCTACAGGGGGCAAGAGACCCAGTACTTC.

This clonotype was recorded at least ten times. This rearrangement joins TRBV6-2 or TRBV6-3 to TRBJ2-4, with a tentative D call TRBD1 (5 bases). This CDR3 region has 17 residues. V gave up 0 bases and J gave up 1 base, with 13 bases separating them. CDR1 MNHEY and CDR2 SVGEGT come from the germline V gene. The CDR3: CASSYSGRVMAKNIQYF. CDR3 in DNA: TGTGCCAGCAGTTACTCGGGCAGGGTGATGGCCAAAAACATTCAGTACTTC.

This clonotype was seen many times. V and J are TRBV7-8 and TRBJ2-1, with TRBD2 matching over 7 bases. The trim removed 1 base at V and 14 bases at J, leaving 11 bases unmatched. The CDR3 covers 14 residues. Looked up from germline, CDR1 is SGHVS and CDR2 is FQNEAQ. The DNA of the CDR3 is TGTGCCAGCAGCTTAGGGCTAGCGGAGGAGGTGGAGTTCTTC. This sequence encodes CASSLGLAEEVEFF.

There are many counts of this clonotype. V gene TRBV12-3 or TRBV12-4 combines with J gene TRBJ1-1; D is unresolved. The V end was cut by 5 bases, the J end by 1 base, with 14 bases between. The CDR3 consists of 15 residues. CDR3 coding DNA: TGTGCCAGCAGTCCCTTCGGGAGCCCGAACACTGAAGCTTTCTTT. Its translation: CASSPFGSPNTEAFF.

This clonotype was recorded at least ten times. The chain links TRBV9 to TRBJ2-1; no clear D. The CDR3 is 14 residues long. The V end was cut by 3 bases, the J end by 1 base, with 8 bases between. Per germline, CDR1 SGDLS and CDR2 YYNGEE. Written as DNA, the CDR3 is TGTGCCAGCAGCGGGGTATTATCCTACAATGAGCAGTTCTTC. This gives the protein CASSGVLSYNEQFF.

This clonotype was counted many times. This sequence joins TRBV20-1 and TRBJ1-4; D is ambiguous. The germline V gene has CDR1 DFQATT and CDR2 SNEGSKA (reference sequence). The CDR3 covers 13 residues. Between the trimmed V and J ends, which lost 3 bases and 0 bases, there was a span of 5 bases. The CDR3 DNA reads TGCAGTGCTAGGAAGTCAACTAATGAAAAACTGTTTTTT. The encoded protein is CSARKSTNEKLFF.

This clonotype was observed a handful of times. The chain couples TRBV7-8 to TRBJ1-2; D not resolved. There are 14 residues in the CDR3. V shed 1 base and J shed 2 bases, with 8 bases lying between them. The V gene's germline CDR1 is SGHVS and CDR2 FQNEAQ. The CDR3 loop is CASSLGQTNYGYTF. DNA of the CDR3: TGTGCCAGCAGCTTAGGGCAGACAAACTATGGCTACACCTTC.

This clonotype occurred many times. The chain links TRBV28 to TRBJ2-5; D might be TRBD2 (6 bases). V lost 5 bases, J lost 0 bases, and 13 bases lay in between. This CDR3 has 15 amino acids. Germline V CDR1 and CDR2: MDHEN, SYDVKM. CDR3 bases: TGTGCCAGCAGTCCAATGGGGGGATACCAAGAGACCCAGTACTTC. Amino acids: CASSPMGGYQETQYF.

This clonotype has at least ten counts. The chain uses TRBV5-1 and TRBJ2-5, with D perhaps assigned TRBD1 or TRBD2 (5 bases each). From germline, CDR1 is SGHRS and CDR2 YFSETQ. This CDR3 has 13 amino acids. V was pared by 4 bases and J by 0 bases, with 7 bases between. CDR3 sequence reads: CASSRGDQETQYF. The CDR3 nucleotides are TGCGCCAGCAGCCGAGGGGACCAAGAGACCCAGTACTTC.

This clonotype appeared a few times. V is TRBV2 and J is TRBJ1-1, with a tentative D call TRBD1 (6 bases). This CDR3 has 17 residues. Per germline, CDR1 SNHLY and CDR2 FYNNEI. Trimming stripped 0 bases from V and 0 bases from J, with 14 bases between. The CDR3 loop is CASSEALTGRMNTEAFF. CDR3 bases: TGTGCCAGCAGTGAAGCGCTTACAGGGCGTATGAACACTGAAGCTTTCTTT.

This clonotype was observed many times. V gene TRBV12-3 or TRBV12-4 combines with J gene TRBJ1-5; 9 nucleotides agree with TRBD1. The ends lost 5 bases at V and 4 bases at J; junction bases unmatched: 12. The CDR3 contains 17 residues. Here the CDR3 DNA reads TGTGCCAGCAGTCCACCCTCGGACAGGGGAAGGAATCAGCCCCAGCATTTT. It yields the protein CASSPPSDRGRNQPQHF.

The V gene is TRBV5-4, the J gene TRBJ2-7, with TRBD2 as a possible D gene (6 bases). V shed 3 bases and J shed 4 bases, with 20 bases lying between them. Germline CDR1 SGHNT, CDR2 YYREEE (reference sequence). This CDR3 comprises 16 residues. DNA for the CDR3: TGTGCCAGCAGCTCCAGGCGGGACGGCCATCGGTACGAGCAGTACTTC. Residues: CASSSRRDGHRYEQYF.

This clonotype was counted ten times or more. The chain carries TRBV20-1 and TRBJ2-1; no reliable D call. CDR3 length: 13 residues. V lost 6 bases and J 6 bases, leaving 15 bases between the germline ends. Germline V gene sequence: CDR1 DFQATT, CDR2 SNEGSKA (reference sequence). CDR3 residues: CSAWKDHTNEQFF. The CDR3 DNA sequence: TGCAGTGCCTGGAAAGATCATACCAATGAGCAGTTCTTC.

This clonotype was observed at least ten times. The chain joins TRBV5-1 to TRBJ2-6; D possibly corresponds to TRBD1 (6 bases). With 0 bases removed from V and 0 bases from J, the gap between germline ends came to 10 bases. Germline CDR1 SGHRS, CDR2 YFSETQ. The CDR3 has 17 amino acids. CDR3 coding DNA: TGCGCCAGCAGCTTGGCTCAGGGGAGCTCTGGGGCCAACGTCCTGACTTTC. It translates to CASSLAQGSSGANVLTF.

This clonotype was observed many times. V is TRBV7-2 and J is TRBJ2-5; D might be TRBD1 (5 bases). From germline, CDR1 is SGHTA and CDR2 FQGNSA. The V and J ends lost 4 bases and 7 bases respectively, with 13 bases between them. The CDR3 contains 13 residues. CDR3 bases: TGTGCCAGCAGCTCCGCCCAGACAGTGACCCAGTACTTC. Encoded protein: CASSSAQTVTQYF. The whole variable domain, filled in from reference TRBV7-2 and TRBJ2-5, reads GAGVSQSPSNKVTEKGKDVELRCDPISGHTALYWYRQSLGQGLEFLIYFQGNSAPDKSGLPSDRFSAERTGGSVSTLTIQRTQQEDSAVYLCASSSAQTVTQYFGPGTRLLVL.

This clonotype was counted between two and nine times. This chain uses TRBV5-6 with TRBJ1-6; no reliable D call. Looked up from germline, CDR1 is SGHDT and CDR2 is YYEEEE. CDR3 length: 16 amino acids. Trimming took off 1 base at V and 0 bases at J, with 8 bases between the two ends. In nucleotides, the CDR3 is TGTGCCAGCAGCTTGTTCCAGAGCTCCTATAATTCACCCCTCCACTTT. Translation gives CASSLFQSSYNSPLHF.

This clonotype was recorded at least ten times. The chain is built from TRBV20-1 and TRBJ2-3, with 9 bases lining up with TRBD2. CDR1 DFQATT and CDR2 SNEGSKA come from the germline V gene (reference sequence). The CDR3 length is 14 residues. The ends lost 3 bases at V and 5 bases at J; junction bases unmatched: 6. CDR3 protein: CSASMAGGEDTQYF. The CDR3 DNA follows: TGCAGTGCTAGTATGGCGGGAGGGGAAGATACGCAGTATTTT.

The chain combines TRBV2 with TRBJ2-7; 7 nucleotides line up with TRBD1. In germline, CDR1 is SNHLY, CDR2 FYNNEI. The CDR3 contains 13 residues. The V segment lost 5 bases and the J segment 2 bases; nucleotides outside the gene matches: 3. The CDR3 nucleotides are TGTGCCAGCAGTAATGACAGGGCCTACGAGCAGTACTTC. Residues: CASSNDRAYEQYF.

The chain combines TRBV19 with TRBJ1-1; D gene unclear. The V and J ends lost 10 bases and 0 bases respectively, with 15 bases between them. CDR3 length: 14 residues. Germline CDR1 LNHDA, CDR2 SQIVND (reference sequence). The chain's CDR3 is CATSTPQLNTEAFF. In DNA, the CDR3 is TGTGCCACCTCGACCCCCCAGCTGAACACTGAAGCTTTCTTT.

V and J are TRBV5-1 and TRBJ2-5; D is unresolved. This CDR3 comprises 14 residues. Trimming took 2 bases from V and 1 from J, leaving 9 bases between them. Germline CDR1 and CDR2: SGHRS and YFSETQ. The CDR3: CASSLILGQETQYF. The CDR3 nucleotides read TGCGCCAGCAGCTTAATATTGGGCCAAGAGACCCAGTACTTC.